This T cell receptor beta chain was captured in a study of shared clonotypes between healthy human individuals. Study-wide points: Only blood underwent sampling, and tissue repertoires likely differ. It was expected that sequencing depth would affect clonotype sharing among donors.

There were no recent acute infections or vaccinations among the donors, who were healthy HIV-negative adults. Several immunoSEQ plates held equal portions of the genomic DNA taken from each subset. Sequenced by immunoSEQ multiplex PCR; TCRdb stores in-frame clones only, minus some. The data hold 530,000 or so clones, with nearly 80% observed a single time. V lost 1 base to trimming and J lost 1 base, with 11 bases between them. From germline, CDR1 is SGDLS and CDR2 YYNGEE. This CDR3 is 15 amino acids long. Points on this clone: Its antigen is still unknown.

The clonotype comes from a woman aged 40 to 49 in good health. Some clones in this sample may be carry-over from other donors' samples. V gene TRBV9 combines with J gene TRBJ1-1; D is uncertain. Sequencing was carried out using PBMCs. CDR3 DNA: TGTGCCAGCAGCGTATCGTGGGGTGGGAACACTGAAGCTTTCTTT. Encoded protein: CASSVSWGGNTEAFF. The full variable domain, its missing parts supplied by reference TRBV9 and TRBJ1-1, is DSGVTQTPKHLITATGQRVTLRCSPRSGDLSVYWYQQSLDQGLQFLIQYYNGEERAKGNILERFSAQQFPDLHSELNLSSLELGDSALYFCASSVSWGGNTEAFFGQGTRLTVV.